This T cell receptor (beta chain) originates from a study of T cell responses to AZD1222 COVID-19 vaccine. CDR1 and CDR2 from the germline V gene are LNHDA and SQIVND (reference sequence). V lost 7 bases and J 4 bases, leaving 16 bases between the germline ends. The CDR3 covers 15 residues. This clone was seen more than once but under ten times. The table came from immunoSEQ multiplex PCR; TCRdb's copy has only in-frame clones and leaves some out. The sample has about 85,000 clones, 86% seen once. The chain couples TRBV19 to TRBJ1-4; D is possibly TRBD1 (5 bases). The sequence was collected from an adult in good health. Specimen: peripheral blood, collected on day 0 of AZD1222 vaccination. Here the CDR3 DNA reads TGTGCCAGTACCCAATCAAGGGGATTTAATGAAAAACTGTTTTTT. It encodes CASTQSRGFNEKLFF.